Listed below are T cell receptor beta chains from one sample, sequenced in a study of T-cell memory formation after mild COVID-19. In TCRdb, the 5' RACE reads were re-called with MiXCR into one record per CDR3 protein. The table shows some 320,000 distinct CDR3 sequences, with roughly 15% occurring only once. Sequencing was performed on PBMCs or a T cell subset sorted from them (not recorded which). The receptors come from a man aged 18 to 35 who had mild COVID-19 (a few samples of this study predate the infection). Cell type and time point are not known. The CDR3 runs from the conserved cysteine through the conserved F or W. The order of the fields is J gene, clone size, D gene, V gene, CDR3 protein, CDR3 DNA. D genes are given only for firm matches. A clone size is listed for some rows: how often the clone was seen (once, few, many), or a class if it is expanded.

j_gene: TRBJ2-7
abundance: few
d_gene: TRBD1
v_gene: TRBV5-1
CDR3aa: CASSLDNTGTGDDEQYF
CDR3nt: TGCGCCAGCAGCCTGGATAACACCGGGACAGGGGACGACGAGCAGTACTTC

j_gene: TRBJ1-1
abundance: few
d_gene: NA
v_gene: TRBV29-1
CDR3aa: CSARGSLRNTEAFF
CDR3nt: TGCAGCGCTAGGGGCAGTCTAAGAAACACTGAAGCTTTCTTT

j_gene: TRBJ2-4
abundance: NA
d_gene: NA
v_gene: TRBV28
CDR3aa: CASSFRQLPDIQYF
CDR3nt: TGTGCCAGCAGTTTCCGACAGCTTCCTGACATTCAGTACTTC

j_gene: TRBJ2-3
abundance: once
d_gene: TRBD2
v_gene: TRBV6-2/TRBV6-3
CDR3aa: CASRGPAGGPDTQYF
CDR3nt: TGTGCCAGCCGGGGCCCAGCGGGGGGCCCAGATACGCAGTATTTT

j_gene: TRBJ2-1
abundance: NA
d_gene: TRBD2
v_gene: TRBV6-2/TRBV6-3
CDR3aa: CASSYSGGPYNEQFF
CDR3nt: TGTGCCAGCAGTTACTCGGGAGGGCCCTACAATGAGCAGTTCTTC

j_gene: TRBJ1-4
abundance: many
d_gene: TRBD1
v_gene: TRBV5-4
CDR3aa: CASSRDRASEKLFF
CDR3nt: TGTGCCAGCAGTCGGGACAGGGCGAGTGAAAAACTGTTTTTT

j_gene: TRBJ2-3
abundance: few
d_gene: NA
v_gene: TRBV6-5
CDR3aa: CASSAGPITDTQYF
CDR3nt: TGTGCCAGCAGTGCCGGTCCCATTACAGATACGCAGTATTTT

j_gene: TRBJ2-7
abundance: NA
d_gene: TRBD2
v_gene: TRBV30
CDR3aa: CAWSEEVAGGQYF
CDR3nt: TGTGCCTGGAGTGAGGAGGTAGCGGGAGGGCAGTACTTC

j_gene: TRBJ2-1
abundance: NA
d_gene: NA
v_gene: TRBV12-3/TRBV12-4
CDR3aa: CASSPRVSYNEQFF
CDR3nt: TGTGCCAGCAGCCCCAGGGTATCCTACAATGAGCAGTTCTTC

j_gene: TRBJ2-5
abundance: NA
d_gene: NA
v_gene: TRBV7-6
CDR3aa: CASSQIGGRQETQYF
CDR3nt: TGTGCCAGCAGCCAGATCGGGGGGCGCCAAGAGACCCAGTACTTC

j_gene: TRBJ1-1
abundance: NA
d_gene: NA
v_gene: TRBV5-5
CDR3aa: CASRGRPYEAFF
CDR3nt: TGTGCCAGCAGGGGTCGGCCGTATGAAGCTTTCTTT

j_gene: TRBJ1-1
abundance: few
d_gene: NA
v_gene: TRBV7-3
CDR3aa: CASQDGLNTEAFF
CDR3nt: TGTGCCAGCCAGGACGGCCTGAACACTGAAGCTTTCTTT

j_gene: TRBJ2-1
abundance: NA
d_gene: TRBD2
v_gene: TRBV7-8
CDR3aa: CASSLRSGGAHNEQFF
CDR3nt: TGTGCCAGCAGCTTACGGAGCGGGGGGGCCCACAATGAGCAGTTCTTC

j_gene: TRBJ2-5
abundance: NA
d_gene: NA
v_gene: TRBV6-6
CDR3aa: CASRMTGTSETQYF
CDR3nt: TGTGCCAGCAGGATGACCGGGACGTCAGAGACCCAGTACTTC

j_gene: TRBJ2-1
abundance: NA
d_gene: TRBD2
v_gene: TRBV4-3
CDR3aa: CASSQERRGSSYNEQFF
CDR3nt: TGCGCCAGCAGCCAAGAGCGGCGGGGGAGTTCCTACAATGAGCAGTTCTTC

j_gene: TRBJ2-5
abundance: many
d_gene: NA
v_gene: TRBV5-1
CDR3aa: CASSLMGEPQETQYF
CDR3nt: TGCGCCAGCAGCTTGATGGGGGAGCCCCAAGAGACCCAGTACTTC

j_gene: TRBJ2-1
abundance: few
d_gene: TRBD2
v_gene: TRBV5-1
CDR3aa: CASSSGTTSGDEQFF
CDR3nt: TGCGCCAGCAGCTCCGGGACTACCTCGGGCGATGAGCAGTTCTTC

j_gene: TRBJ2-1
abundance: few
d_gene: TRBD2
v_gene: TRBV7-6
CDR3aa: CASRPLAGPTYNEQFF
CDR3nt: TGTGCCAGCAGACCCCTAGCGGGGCCTACCTACAATGAGCAGTTCTTC

j_gene: TRBJ2-5
abundance: few
d_gene: NA
v_gene: TRBV10-2
CDR3aa: CASSDPGVETQYF
CDR3nt: TGCGCCAGCAGTGACCCAGGGGTAGAGACCCAGTACTTC

j_gene: TRBJ1-1
abundance: few
d_gene: NA
v_gene: TRBV7-2
CDR3aa: CASSSRLTPEAFF
CDR3nt: TGTGCCAGCAGCTCTCGTCTTACCCCTGAAGCTTTCTTT

j_gene: TRBJ2-1
abundance: NA
d_gene: NA
v_gene: TRBV24-1
CDR3aa: CATSDPRGGDNEQFF
CDR3nt: TGTGCCACCAGTGATCCCCGGGGCGGTGACAATGAGCAGTTCTTC

j_gene: TRBJ1-4
abundance: NA
d_gene: TRBD1
v_gene: TRBV4-1
CDR3aa: CASSLPDRGGEKLFF
CDR3nt: TGCGCCAGCAGCCTACCGGACAGGGGAGGTGAAAAACTGTTTTTT

j_gene: TRBJ1-5
abundance: NA
d_gene: NA
v_gene: TRBV20-1
CDR3aa: CSARLVGSNQPQHF
CDR3nt: TGCAGTGCTAGATTAGTAGGTAGCAATCAGCCCCAGCATTTT

j_gene: TRBJ2-5
abundance: NA
d_gene: TRBD1
v_gene: TRBV6-5
CDR3aa: CASVDRGQKTQYF
CDR3nt: TGTGCCAGCGTCGACAGGGGGCAAAAGACCCAGTACTTC

j_gene: TRBJ1-4
abundance: few
d_gene: NA
v_gene: TRBV28
CDR3aa: CASSSGETNEKLFF
CDR3nt: TGTGCCAGCAGTTCAGGGGAAACTAATGAAAAACTGTTTTTT

j_gene: TRBJ1-2
abundance: few
d_gene: NA
v_gene: TRBV4-2
CDR3aa: CASSQEHQGLGYGYTF
CDR3nt: TGTGCCAGCAGCCAAGAGCATCAGGGGCTTGGATATGGCTACACCTTC

j_gene: TRBJ2-5
abundance: NA
d_gene: TRBD2
v_gene: TRBV27
CDR3aa: CASSLGLAWETQYF
CDR3nt: TGTGCCAGCAGTTTAGGACTAGCGTGGGAGACCCAGTACTTC

j_gene: TRBJ1-4
abundance: NA
d_gene: NA
v_gene: TRBV5-1
CDR3aa: CASSLKRDEKLFF
CDR3nt: TGCGCCAGCAGCTTGAAGAGGGATGAAAAACTGTTTTTT

j_gene: TRBJ2-1
abundance: NA
d_gene: TRBD1
v_gene: TRBV20-1
CDR3aa: CSAITQGGPFYNEQFF
CDR3nt: TGCAGTGCTATCACTCAAGGGGGCCCTTTCTACAATGAGCAGTTCTTC

j_gene: TRBJ2-5
abundance: NA
d_gene: NA
v_gene: TRBV20-1
CDR3aa: CSSRDAGPETQYF
CDR3nt: TGCAGTTCTAGAGATGCAGGGCCGGAGACCCAGTACTTC